A selection of T cell receptor beta chains follows, all from one sample in a study of shared clonotypes between healthy human individuals. TCRdb's copy holds only in-frame clones and misses some; the assay was immunoSEQ multiplex PCR. The table has approximately 2,300,000 clones, around 90% seen once; the top ten hold 0.37%. Source material: naive CD4+ T cells from PBMCs. The receptor set was obtained from a young man in good health. Some clones in this sample may be carry-over from other donors' samples. The CDR3 runs from the conserved cysteine through the conserved F or W. A D gene is named only where the DNA matches it firmly. Not all rows give a size; the values are once, few, many and, for expanded clones, a class.

-	-	TRBJ1-4	TRBV9	CASSPRPADLNEKLFF	TGTGCCAGCAGCCCCCGGCCGGCGGACCTTAATGAAAAACTGTTTTTT
TRBD1	-	TRBJ1-3	TRBV28	CASTGTGGVGNTIYF	TGTGCCAGCACGGGGACAGGGGGCGTTGGAAACACCATATATTTT
-	-	TRBJ2-3	TRBV18	CASSPGARGDTQYF	TGTGCCAGCTCACCAGGGGCCCGAGGGGATACGCAGTATTTT
-	once	TRBJ1-4	TRBV19	CASSIGRGEKLFF	TGTGCCAGTAGTATCGGGCGAGGTGAAAAACTGTTTTTT
TRBD2	-	TRBJ2-7	TRBV7-2	CASSLGAGLAGEQYF	TGTGCCAGCAGCTTAGGGGCGGGACTAGCGGGAGAGCAGTACTTC
TRBD2	-	TRBJ2-7	TRBV11-3	CASSYSGTSDEQYF	TGTGCCAGCAGCTATTCCGGGACTAGTGACGAGCAGTACTTC
-	-	TRBJ1-2	TRBV7-9	CASSLMSGDGYTF	TGTGCCAGCAGCTTGATGAGCGGTGACGGCTACACCTTC
TRBD1	-	TRBJ1-2	TRBV6-1	CASSDNLRGIYGYTF	TGTGCCAGCAGTGATAACCTCAGGGGGATCTATGGCTACACCTTC
TRBD1	-	TRBJ2-2	TRBV9	CASRADRGDVSGELFF	TGTGCCAGCAGAGCAGACAGGGGTGATGTGTCCGGGGAGCTGTTTTTT
-	-	TRBJ1-1	TRBV7-2	CASSLGSAEAFF	TGTGCCAGCAGCTTAGGGTCAGCTGAAGCTTTCTTT
-	-	TRBJ1-4	TRBV9	CASSVGGQLPTNEKLFF	TGTGCCAGCAGCGTAGGAGGGCAGCTCCCAACTAATGAAAAACTGTTTTTT
-	-	TRBJ1-1	TRBV29-1	CSVEVGKTEAFF	TGCAGCGTTGAAGTAGGGAAAACTGAAGCTTTCTTT
TRBD1	-	TRBJ2-2	TRBV18	CASSPLQGHAGELFF	TGTGCCAGCTCACCATTACAGGGGCACGCCGGGGAGCTGTTTTTT
-	few	TRBJ1-2	TRBV9	CASSVGAGLGTDYGYTF	TGTGCCAGCAGCGTAGGTGCTGGGTTGGGGACGGACTATGGCTACACCTTC
TRBD1	-	TRBJ1-3	TRBV28	CASLTPGTGYSGNTIYF	TGTGCCAGCCTGACTCCCGGGACAGGTTACTCTGGAAACACCATATATTTT
TRBD2	-	TRBJ2-3	TRBV5-1	CASSFGTSGADTQYF	TGCGCCAGCAGCTTCGGGACTAGCGGGGCAGATACGCAGTATTTT
TRBD1	-	TRBJ2-2	TRBV5-1	CASSGTANPGELFF	TGCGCCAGCAGTGGGACAGCTAACCCCGGGGAGCTGTTTTTT
TRBD1	few	TRBJ1-5	TRBV19	CASSGTGLNQPQHF	TGTGCCAGTAGTGGGACAGGACTCAATCAGCCCCAGCATTTT
-	once	TRBJ1-5	TRBV28	CAAGGGFVQPQHF	TGTGCCGCCGGGGGGGGGTTCGTTCAGCCCCAGCATTTT
-	-	TRBJ1-4	TRBV14	CASSQVLWEKLFF	TGTGCCAGCAGCCAAGTCCTGTGGGAAAAACTGTTTTTT
TRBD2	-	TRBJ2-5	TRBV5-1	CASSPGLAGSSGTQYF	TGCGCCAGCAGCCCGGGACTAGCGGGATCCTCAGGGACCCAGTACTTC
TRBD1	-	TRBJ1-3	TRBV7-2	CASSQQGTGAGNTIYF	TGTGCCAGCAGCCAACAAGGGACAGGGGCGGGAAACACCATATATTTT
-	-	TRBJ2-1	TRBV11-1	CASSLFQRNEQFF	TGTGCCAGCAGCTTATTCCAGCGGAATGAGCAGTTCTTC
-	once	TRBJ2-3	TRBV28	CASSPGGWGYF	TGTGCCAGCAGCCCTGGGGGGTGGGGGTATTTT
-	-	TRBJ2-1	TRBV9	CASSGGGRTRYNEQFF	TGTGCCAGCAGTGGGGGCGGGAGAACTCGATACAATGAGCAGTTCTTC
-	-	TRBJ2-5	TRBV5-1	CASSLFLGGETQYF	TGCGCCAGCAGCCTGTTCTTAGGTGGAGAGACCCAGTACTTC
TRBD1	once	TRBJ2-2	TRBV6-6	CASSLGQGRAGELFF	TGTGCCAGCAGTTTGGGACAGGGTCGGGCCGGGGAGCTGTTTTTT
TRBD2	-	TRBJ2-7	TRBV4-1	CASSLRSGGSGSSYEQYF	TGCGCCAGCAGTCTGAGGTCGGGGGGAAGCGGGAGCTCCTACGAGCAGTACTTC
TRBD1	-	TRBJ2-7	TRBV5-1	CASSLSPPGQGDYEQYF	TGCGCCAGCAGCTTGTCCCCACCGGGACAGGGGGACTACGAGCAGTACTTC
-	-	TRBJ1-1	TRBV5-6	CASSLGLTGKDTEAFF	TGTGCCAGCAGCTTGGGGCTGACAGGAAAAGACACTGAAGCTTTCTTT
TRBD1	-	TRBJ1-5	TRBV28	CASSPPGQRISPQHF	TGTGCCAGCAGCCCGCCGGGACAGAGAATTTCGCCCCAGCATTTT
TRBD2	-	TRBJ2-2	TRBV5-1	CASKDLAGVTGELFF	TGCGCCAGCAAAGACCTAGCGGGAGTAACCGGGGAGCTGTTTTTT
-	-	TRBJ1-2	TRBV28	CASNPPWGARRGANYGYTF	TGTGCCAGCAACCCCCCGTGGGGGGCGAGACGTGGAGCTAACTATGGCTACACCTTC
-	-	TRBJ2-7	TRBV11-2	CASSLIGSYEQYF	TGTGCCAGCAGCTTAATCGGTTCCTACGAGCAGTACTTC
-	-	TRBJ1-3	TRBV28	CASSLAVPVAIYF	TGTGCCAGCAGTTTGGCAGTGCCAGTAGCCATATATTTT
TRBD1	-	TRBJ2-1	TRBV29-1	CSVATPGTGYNEQFF	TGCAGCGTTGCTACCCCCGGGACAGGGTACAATGAGCAGTTCTTC
TRBD2	-	TRBJ2-3	TRBV27	CASSPSLAGGPADTQYF	TGTGCCAGCAGTCCAAGCCTAGCGGGAGGGCCTGCAGATACGCAGTATTTT
TRBD2	-	TRBJ2-1	TRBV2	CASSESHPASGYNEQFF	TGTGCCAGCAGTGAATCTCATCCGGCTAGCGGATACAATGAGCAGTTCTTC
-	-	TRBJ2-1	TRBV28	CASSPGRPYNEQFF	TGTGCCAGCAGCCCCGGTCGACCCTACAATGAGCAGTTCTTC
TRBD1	-	TRBJ2-2	TRBV5-1	CASSFGTGNFRTGELFF	TGCGCCAGCAGCTTCGGGACAGGGAATTTTCGAACAGGGGAGCTGTTTTTT
TRBD1	-	TRBJ1-2	TRBV10-3	CAISESKGAIGYTF	TGTGCCATCAGTGAGTCGAAGGGGGCCATTGGCTACACCTTC
-	-	TRBJ2-1	TRBV5-1	CASSLFGGLSHNEQFF	TGCGCCAGCAGCTTGTTTGGGGGACTTTCCCACAATGAGCAGTTCTTC
-	once	TRBJ2-3	TRBV15	CATSKGSAADTQYF	TGTGCCACCAGTAAAGGTTCGGCGGCAGATACGCAGTATTTT
-	-	TRBJ1-1	TRBV7-3	CASSARQDTEAFF	TGTGCCAGCAGTGCCCGACAGGACACTGAAGCTTTCTTT
TRBD1	-	TRBJ2-7	TRBV5-4	CASSLPRQGQQYF	TGTGCCAGCAGCTTGCCGCGACAGGGTCAGCAGTACTTC
-	-	TRBJ1-2	TRBV2	CASREDRNNYGYTF	TGTGCCAGCAGGGAGGACAGAAACAACTATGGCTACACCTTC
-	-	TRBJ2-5	TRBV11-1	CASSLSAVRKTQETQYF	TGTGCCAGCAGCTTGTCCGCAGTACGGAAAACCCAAGAGACCCAGTACTTC
TRBD1	-	TRBJ2-7	TRBV19	CASSTRQGGYEQYF	TGTGCCAGTAGTACGAGACAGGGCGGCTACGAGCAGTACTTC
-	-	TRBJ2-1	TRBV7-2	CASSQPASGEQFF	TGTGCCAGCAGCCAGCCGGCAAGTGGTGAGCAGTTCTTC
-	-	TRBJ1-2	TRBV28	CASSSPPRDGYTF	TGTGCCAGCAGTTCACCCCCAAGGGATGGCTACACCTTC
-	-	TRBJ2-1	TRBV5-1	CASSPVGGSYNEQFF	TGCGCCAGCAGCCCCGTGGGGGGTTCCTACAATGAGCAGTTCTTC